These 22 T cell receptor beta chains came from one sample sequenced in a study of blood T cell repertoires in COVID-19. Repertoires were generated with immunoSEQ multiplex PCR, while TCRdb's copy carries only in-frame clones and drops some. The sample gives 100,000 to 150,000 clones, 80% of which show up once; around a quarter is in the top ten. The specimen was peripheral blood. The origin of the receptors is a human donor in a cohort sampled during active COVID-19.

The V and J genes are TRBV11-2 and TRBJ1-1; 7 nucleotides match TRBD1. The CDR3 length is 15 residues. CDR1 is SGHAT, CDR2 FQNNGV, per germline. Trimming took 1 base from V and 4 from J; bases not matched to a gene: 6. DNA of the CDR3: TGTGCCAGCAGCTTAGCCTTACAGGGGTCCACTGAAGCTTTCTTT. This sequence encodes CASSLALQGSTEAFF. Full variable domain (rest looked up from reference TRBV11-2 and TRBJ1-1): EAGVAQSPRYKIIEKRQSVAFWCNPISGHATLYWYQQILGQGPKLLIQFQNNGVVDDSQLPKDRFSAERLKGVDSTLKIQPAKLEDSAVYLCASSLALQGSTEAFFGQGTRLTVV.

This rearrangement joins TRBV18 to TRBJ1-1, with 10 bases identical to TRBD1. The CDR3 sequence is 13 residues long. Germline V CDR1 and CDR2: KGHSH, LQKENI. V shed 5 bases and J 5 bases; nucleotides not matched to a gene: 2. This CDR3 is CASSTGQGTEAFF. The CDR3 DNA sequence: TGTGCCAGCTCAACGGGACAGGGGACTGAAGCTTTCTTT.

This clone was picked up one time. The chain couples TRBV7-2 to TRBJ1-4; the D is unclear. Trimming shortened V by 0 bases and J by 1 base, and 6 bases separated the two germline ends. This CDR3 has 15 residues. From germline, CDR1 is SGHTA and CDR2 FQGNSA. CDR3 amino acids: CASSLASGTNEKLFF. The DNA of the CDR3 is TGTGCCAGCAGCTTAGCGAGCGGAACTAATGAAAAACTGTTTTTT. The whole variable domain, filled in from reference TRBV7-2 and TRBJ1-4, reads GAGVSQSPSNKVTEKGKDVELRCDPISGHTALYWYRQSLGQGLEFLIYFQGNSAPDKSGLPSDRFSAERTGGSVSTLTIQRTQQEDSAVYLCASSLASGTNEKLFFGSGTQLSVL.

The chain recombines TRBV30 with TRBJ1-1; TRBD1 agrees at 8 bases. Germline V lookup: CDR1 GTSNPN, CDR2 SVGIG (reference sequence). The CDR3 sequence is 12 residues long. V shed 2 bases, J shed 8 bases, and the junction held 4 bases outside the gene matches. The CDR3 sequence is CAWSPDRDEAFF. Here the CDR3 DNA reads TGTGCCTGGAGTCCGGACAGGGACGAAGCTTTCTTT. The complete variable domain, with remaining parts taken from reference TRBV30 and TRBJ1-1, reads SQTIHQWPATLVQPVGSPLSLECTVEGTSNPNLYWYRQAAGRGLQLLFYSVGIGQISSEVPQNLSASRPQDRQFILSSKKLLLSDSGFYLCAWSPDRDEAFFGQGTRLTVV.

The V gene is TRBV7-2, the J gene TRBJ2-7; 10 bases are a match to TRBD1. Unmatched junction bases numbered 5, after V lost 2 bases and J lost 4 bases. CDR1 is SGHTA, CDR2 FQGNSA, per germline. The CDR3 runs 15 residues. CDR3 sequence: CASSLRGTGAYEQYF. The CDR3 DNA sequence: TGTGCCAGCAGCTTACGCGGGACAGGGGCTTACGAGCAGTACTTC.

This rearrangement joins TRBV7-9 to TRBJ1-2; D possibly corresponds to TRBD1 (5 bases). Germline V CDR1 and CDR2: SEHNR, FQNEAQ (reference sequence). V dropped 1 base and J dropped 8 bases, with 11 bases sitting between them. This CDR3 is built from 13 residues. Here the CDR3 DNA reads TGTGCCAGCAGCTTAGAAGCAGGGAGGGGCTACACCTTC. It is translated as CASSLEAGRGYTF.

V is TRBV5-1 and J is TRBJ1-1, with 7 nucleotides matching TRBD1. Germline CDR1 SGHRS, CDR2 YFSETQ. V gave up 4 bases and J gave up 5 bases; unmatched junction bases: 11. The length of the CDR3 is 15 residues. The CDR3 here is CASSLDRMGDTEAFF. DNA of the CDR3: TGCGCCAGCAGCCTGGACAGGATGGGTGATACTGAAGCTTTCTTT.

This clone occurred many times. The chain employs TRBV6-5 and TRBJ1-6; no definite D call. Trimming took 6 bases from V and 7 from J, leaving 16 bases between them. Germline values: CDR1 MNHEY, CDR2 SVGAGI. This CDR3 spans 15 amino acids. Written as DNA, the CDR3 is TGTGCCAGCAGGCCCCAACATTTACCGAATTCACCCCTCCACTTT. Protein: CASRPQHLPNSPLHF.

This clone was seen just once. The chain combines TRBV6-5 with TRBJ2-7; TRBD1 matches 7 bases. CDR3 length: 15 amino acids. V shed 0 bases and J 2 bases; nucleotides not matched to a gene: 4. Per germline, CDR1 MNHEY and CDR2 SVGAGI. CDR3 nucleotide sequence: TGTGCCAGCAGTTACTCTCGCGACAGGGCCTACGAGCAGTACTTC. Translating it yields CASSYSRDRAYEQYF.

The chain joins TRBV6-2 or TRBV6-3 to TRBJ1-3, with D maybe TRBD1 (5 bases). The V end lost 2 bases, the J end lost 10 bases, and 12 bases lay between the germline ends. The CDR3 has 13 amino acids. CDR1 and CDR2 from the germline V gene are MNHEY and SVGEGT. The CDR3 is CASSYPTQGTIYF. The CDR3 DNA reads TGTGCCAGCAGTTACCCTACCCAGGGTACCATATATTTT.

This sequence joins TRBV6-4 and TRBJ2-1; D ambiguous. This CDR3 has 15 amino acids. Trimming removed 6 bases from V and 4 bases from J, with 16 bases in between. From germline, CDR1 is MRHNA and CDR2 SNTAGT. The DNA of the CDR3 is TGTGCCAGCAGCCCCTTTTCCGTCCAGTACAATGAGCAGTTCTTC. Translation gives CASSPFSVQYNEQFF.

This chain joins TRBV30 and TRBJ2-7, with TRBD2 as a possible D gene (6 bases). Trimming left V 0 bases short and J 2 bases short, with 17 bases between. Per the germline V gene, CDR1 is GTSNPN and CDR2 is SVGIG (reference sequence). The CDR3 has 16 residues. This CDR3 reads CAWSVRSAGPAYEQYF. The CDR3 DNA follows: TGTGCCTGGAGTGTACGATCAGCGGGCCCAGCCTACGAGCAGTACTTC.

This clone was found once. V usage is TRBV29-1 and J usage is TRBJ2-7, with a tentative D call TRBD2 (5 bases). The CDR3 loop spans 14 amino acids. The V gene lost 6 bases and the J gene lost 5 bases, with 20 bases spanning the gap. Per the germline V gene, CDR1 is SQVTM and CDR2 is ANQGSEA. DNA for the CDR3: TGCAGCGTACGTGACTACCTCGGGGTAAACGAGCAGTACTTC. Residues: CSVRDYLGVNEQYF.

The CDR3 DNA reads TGCAGCGTTTACAGGGCAGCTAACTATGGCTACACCTTC. As protein: CSVYRAANYGYTF. The V and J genes are TRBV29-1 and TRBJ1-2, with D possibly matching TRBD1 (6 bases). CDR3 size: 13 residues. Trimming cost V 5 bases and J 0 bases, with 10 bases left between them. The germline V gene encodes CDR1 SQVTM and CDR2 ANQGSEA.

The chain combines TRBV29-1 with TRBJ2-3; D is ambiguous. There are 13 residues in the CDR3. V shed 2 bases and J shed 7 bases, with 13 bases lying between them. Germline CDR1 and CDR2: SQVTM and ANQGSEA. CDR3 amino acids: CSVESVVKYTQYF. CDR3 nucleotides: TGCAGCGTTGAAAGTGTAGTTAAATATACGCAGTATTTT.

This clone appeared a few times. This rearrangement joins TRBV4-2 to TRBJ2-3; 11 nucleotides agree with TRBD2. V dropped 1 base and J dropped 4; count of bases not matched to a gene: 7. Germline CDR1 is LGHNA and CDR2 is YNFKEQ. The CDR3 totals 17 residues. The DNA for the CDR3 is TGTGCCAGCAGCCAAGGGACTAGCGGGTATGATGCAGATACGCAGTATTTT. It encodes CASSQGTSGYDADTQYF.

The rearrangement joins TRBV29-1 to TRBJ1-4; D gene ambiguous. The CDR3 is made up of 14 amino acids. V gave up 7 bases and J gave up 0 bases, with 12 bases separating them. Germline V CDR1 and CDR2: SQVTM, ANQGSEA. CDR3 residues: CSEAASATNEKLFF. CDR3 DNA sequence: TGCAGCGAGGCAGCGTCTGCAACTAATGAAAAACTGTTTTTT.

This clone was seen only once. The V and J genes are TRBV13 and TRBJ1-2; 9 bases are a match to TRBD1. V dropped 5 bases and J dropped 7; count of bases not matched to a gene: 14. Germline V CDR1 and CDR2: PRHDT, FYEKMQ (reference sequence). This CDR3 comprises 16 residues. CDR3 sequence reads: CASSTTPRDRVSGYTF. For the CDR3, the DNA is TGTGCCAGCAGCACGACCCCCCGGGACAGGGTCTCTGGCTACACCTTC. Complete variable domain (other parts from reference TRBV13 and TRBJ1-2): AAGVIQSPRHLIKEKRETATLKCYPIPRHDTVYWYQQGPGQDPQFLISFYEKMQSDKGSIPDRFSAQQFSDYHSELNMSSLELGDSALYFCASSTTPRDRVSGYTFGSGTRLTVV.

V is TRBV11-2 and J is TRBJ1-2; no definite D call. Germline values: CDR1 SGHAT, CDR2 FQNNGV. CDR3 size: 16 residues. The V end lost 2 bases, the J end lost 3 bases, and 16 bases lay between the germline ends. The CDR3 region is CASSLSLGALDYGYTF. The CDR3, as DNA: TGTGCCAGCAGCTTAAGTCTGGGAGCCCTAGACTATGGCTACACCTTC.

The rearrangement uses TRBV5-1 and TRBJ2-5, with 10 nucleotides matching TRBD2. Germline CDR1 SGHRS, CDR2 YFSETQ. This CDR3 comprises 16 residues. Trimming cost V 4 bases and J 1 base; bases outside gene matches: 7. CDR3 sequence: CASSKRTSGPQETQYF. The CDR3 bases are TGCGCCAGCAGCAAACGGACTAGCGGACCCCAAGAGACCCAGTACTTC.

The table lists this clone with many counts. The chain links TRBV4-1 to TRBJ1-2; D remains ambiguous. Trimming pared 1 base from V and 5 bases from J, leaving 11 bases between. Germline CDR1 is MGHRA and CDR2 is YSYEKL. This CDR3 spans 14 amino acids. CDR3 sequence (DNA): TGCGCCAGCAGCCAAGGAGCCTTGTCTTATGGCTACACCTTC. Residues: CASSQGALSYGYTF.

J is TRBJ2-1 and V is TRBV21-1; the table gives TRBD2 as D, unverified against the DNA. TRBV21-1 is a documented pseudogene. The length of the CDR3 is 15 residues. CDR3 coding DNA: TGTGCCAGCAGCAATAGTGTAATAGCGGGAGCCTCGCAGTTCTTC. It codes for CASSNSVIAGASQFF.